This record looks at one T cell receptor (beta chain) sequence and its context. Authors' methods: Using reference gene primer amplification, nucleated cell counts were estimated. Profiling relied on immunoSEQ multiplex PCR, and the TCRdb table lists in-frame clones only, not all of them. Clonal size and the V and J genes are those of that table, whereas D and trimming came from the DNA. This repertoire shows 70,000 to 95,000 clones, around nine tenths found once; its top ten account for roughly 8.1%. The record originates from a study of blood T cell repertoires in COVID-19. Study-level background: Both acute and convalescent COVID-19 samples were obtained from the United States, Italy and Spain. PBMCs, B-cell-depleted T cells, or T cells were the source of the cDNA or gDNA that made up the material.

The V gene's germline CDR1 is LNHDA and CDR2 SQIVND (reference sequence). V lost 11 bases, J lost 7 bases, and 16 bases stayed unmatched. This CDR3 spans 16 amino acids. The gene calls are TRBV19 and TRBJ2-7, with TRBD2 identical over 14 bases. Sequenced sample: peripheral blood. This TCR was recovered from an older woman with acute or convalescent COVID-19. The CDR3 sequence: CAVPQGGLAGGREQYF. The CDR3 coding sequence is TGTGCCGTCCCGCAGGGAGGACTAGCGGGAGGACGGGAGCAGTACTTC.